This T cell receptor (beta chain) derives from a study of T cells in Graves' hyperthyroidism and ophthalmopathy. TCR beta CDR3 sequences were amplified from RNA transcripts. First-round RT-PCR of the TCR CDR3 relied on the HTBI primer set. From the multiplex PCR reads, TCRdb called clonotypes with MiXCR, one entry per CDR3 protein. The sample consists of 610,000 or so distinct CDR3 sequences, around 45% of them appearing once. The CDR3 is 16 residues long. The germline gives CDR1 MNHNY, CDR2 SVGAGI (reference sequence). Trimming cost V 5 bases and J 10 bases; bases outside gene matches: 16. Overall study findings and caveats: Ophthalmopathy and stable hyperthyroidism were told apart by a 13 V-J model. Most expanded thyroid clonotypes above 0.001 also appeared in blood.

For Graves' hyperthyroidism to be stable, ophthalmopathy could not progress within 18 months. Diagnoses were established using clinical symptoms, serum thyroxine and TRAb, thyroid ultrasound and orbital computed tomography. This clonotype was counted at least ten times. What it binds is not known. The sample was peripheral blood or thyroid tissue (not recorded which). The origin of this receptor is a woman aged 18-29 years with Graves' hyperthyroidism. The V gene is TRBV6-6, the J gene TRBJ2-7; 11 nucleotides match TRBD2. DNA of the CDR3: TGTGCCAGCAGTACCCCTCGAGGTAGCGGGAGGGCCCATCAGTACTTC. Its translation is CASSTPRGSGRAHQYF.